These T cell receptor beta chains were read from a single sample in a study of T cells after yellow fever vaccination. TCRdb redid the calling of the 5' RACE reads with MiXCR, one entry per CDR3 protein. The profile shows around 320,000 distinct CDR3 sequences, about 10% of them singletons. Sequencing used CD4+ T cells sorted from PBMCs, obtained 45 days after the yellow fever booster vaccination. The receptor set was obtained from a man between 18 and 35 years old who received the YFV17D yellow fever vaccine. CDR3s include the opening cysteine and the closing phenylalanine or tryptophan. Each record gives: D gene, clone size, V gene, J gene, CDR3 protein, CDR3 DNA. The D gene is left open where the match is weak. Clone size is stated in some rows and not others, as once, few, many or a class when expanded.

D: NA
size: NA
V: TRBV6-1
J: TRBJ1-2
CDR3: CATLPGTKLGGYTF
DNA: TGTGCCACCCTCCCCGGCACAAAACTGGGAGGCTACACCTTC

D: NA
size: NA
V: TRBV6-6
J: TRBJ1-2
CDR3: CASSYRGNVYGYTF
DNA: TGTGCCAGCAGTTATCGGGGTAACGTCTATGGCTACACCTTC

D: TRBD1
size: few
V: TRBV5-6
J: TRBJ2-1
CDR3: CASSLSPGTGHYNEQFF
DNA: TGTGCCAGCAGCTTGTCCCCCGGGACAGGGCATTACAATGAGCAGTTCTTC

D: TRBD1
size: few
V: TRBV19
J: TRBJ2-3
CDR3: CASTQTRGGTGTDTQYF
DNA: TGTGCCAGTACCCAGACGCGAGGGGGGACAGGGACGGATACGCAGTATTTT

D: TRBD1
size: once
V: TRBV7-3
J: TRBJ2-3
CDR3: CASSHRGGGTDTQYF
DNA: TGTGCCAGCAGCCACCGAGGGGGCGGCACAGATACGCAGTATTTT

D: NA
size: NA
V: TRBV2
J: TRBJ1-5
CDR3: CASHVESGQPQHF
DNA: TGTGCCAGCCATGTGGAATCGGGACAGCCCCAGCATTTT

D: TRBD2
size: few
V: TRBV4-1
J: TRBJ2-2
CDR3: CASSQRLAGIANTGELFF
DNA: TGCGCCAGCAGCCAACGTCTAGCGGGTATAGCGAACACCGGGGAGCTGTTTTTT

D: NA
size: NA
V: TRBV6-2/TRBV6-3
J: TRBJ1-2
CDR3: CASSYDRQYYGYTF
DNA: TGTGCCAGCAGTTACGATCGACAGTACTATGGCTACACCTTC

D: NA
size: many
V: TRBV20-1
J: TRBJ2-5
CDR3: CSARDSATQETQYF
DNA: TGCAGTGCTAGAGATAGCGCTACCCAAGAGACCCAGTACTTC

D: NA
size: many
V: TRBV4-2
J: TRBJ1-5
CDR3: CASSQERTARGPQHF
DNA: TGTGCCAGCAGCCAAGAGCGGACTGCGCGTGGGCCCCAGCATTTT

D: NA
size: few
V: TRBV20-1
J: TRBJ2-7
CDR3: CSARGGYPYEQYF
DNA: TGCAGTGCTAGAGGCGGATACCCCTACGAGCAGTACTTC

D: NA
size: few
V: TRBV20-1
J: TRBJ2-4
CDR3: CSARDTLTILKNIQYF
DNA: TGCAGTGCTAGAGACACCCTCACCATCTTAAAAAACATTCAGTACTTC

D: NA
size: few
V: TRBV5-1
J: TRBJ2-5
CDR3: CASSLSTGGDGTQYF
DNA: TGCGCCAGCAGCTTGTCGACAGGCGGGGATGGGACCCAGTACTTC

D: NA
size: NA
V: TRBV30
J: TRBJ2-2
CDR3: CAWSRAGELFF
DNA: TGTGCCTGGAGTAGGGCCGGGGAGCTGTTTTTT

D: TRBD2
size: once
V: TRBV5-1
J: TRBJ2-3
CDR3: CASSWPGGSTDTQYF
DNA: TGCGCCAGCAGCTGGCCGGGGGGTTCCACAGATACGCAGTATTTT

D: TRBD1
size: few
V: TRBV5-1
J: TRBJ2-5
CDR3: CASKQGIQETQYF
DNA: TGCGCCAGCAAACAGGGGATTCAAGAGACCCAGTACTTC

D: TRBD2
size: few
V: TRBV27
J: TRBJ2-7
CDR3: CASSLGTSGSYEQYF
DNA: TGTGCCAGCAGTCTCGGGACTAGCGGCTCATACGAGCAGTACTTC